These 17 T cell receptor beta chains were all obtained from the same sample, sequenced in a study of T cell responses to AZD1222 COVID-19 vaccine. Sequencing used immunoSEQ multiplex PCR; TCRdb keeps in-frame clones, though not all of them. The sample carries around 120,000 clones, 85% to 95% recorded once. The material sequenced was peripheral blood, taken 28 days after the second AZD1222 dose. All receptors derive from an adult who received the AZD1222 COVID-19 vaccine.

The rearrangement joins TRBV7-9 to TRBJ2-5; TRBD2 matches 8 bases. The CDR3 loop spans 17 amino acids. The germline CDR1 and CDR2 sequences are SEHNR and FQNEAQ (reference sequence). Trimming took 5 bases from V and 1 from J; bases not matched to a gene: 12. The CDR3 protein is CASSNPGGGPFQETQYF. For the CDR3, the DNA is TGTGCCAGCAGCAATCCGGGCGGGGGGCCCTTCCAAGAGACCCAGTACTTC.

V gene TRBV6-5 combines with J gene TRBJ1-2; the D gene is possibly TRBD1 (5 bases). The CDR3 loop spans 14 amino acids. The V end was cut by 6 bases, the J end by 6 bases, with 17 bases between. The germline gives CDR1 MNHEY, CDR2 SVGAGI. CDR3 nucleotide sequence: TGTGCCAGCAGGCCCCCTACAGGACGGGATGGCTACACCTTC. Translated: CASRPPTGRDGYTF.

The V gene is TRBV4-1, the J gene TRBJ1-1; no clear D gene. Germline CDR1 MGHRA, CDR2 YSYEKL. Trimming removed 0 bases at V and 11 bases at J, with 10 bases between. The CDR3 extends over 12 amino acids. The CDR3 loop is CASSQEAPPAFF. CDR3 coding DNA: TGCGCCAGCAGCCAAGAAGCCCCGCCGGCTTTCTTT.

The rearrangement links TRBV3-1 (or the pseudogene TRBV3-2) to TRBJ2-5; a weak D match, TRBD1 (5 bases). This CDR3 spans 14 amino acids. The germline V gene encodes CDR1 LGHDT and CDR2 YNNKEL (reference sequence). V dropped 4 bases and J dropped 1 base, with 10 bases sitting between them. The CDR3 loop is CASSPRRGQETQYF. The DNA of the CDR3 is TGTGCCAGCAGCCCAAGAAGGGGCCAAGAGACCCAGTACTTC.

The V gene is TRBV2, the J gene TRBJ2-3, with TRBD1 as a possible D gene (6 bases). From germline, CDR1 is SNHLY and CDR2 FYNNEI. Trimming removed 8 bases from V and 0 bases from J, with 12 bases in between. The CDR3 is 14 residues long. The CDR3 loop is CASPGVPSTDTQYF. The CDR3 bases are TGTGCCAGCCCAGGGGTACCTAGCACAGATACGCAGTATTTT.

The chain employs TRBV19 and TRBJ1-4; 11 nucleotides agree with TRBD1. Germline V CDR1 and CDR2: LNHDA, SQIVND (reference sequence). The CDR3 has 20 residues. Trimming at V came to 4 bases and at J to 4 bases, leaving 17 bases not matched to a gene. CDR3 nucleotide sequence: TGTGCCAGTAGTAAGCGGACAGGGGGCGCACCTAATCCGTTTAATGAAAAACTGTTTTTT. This sequence encodes CASSKRTGGAPNPFNEKLFF.

The genes are TRBV29-1 and TRBJ2-1; 7 bases agree with TRBD2. The CDR3 runs to 17 residues. The germline V gene has CDR1 SQVTM and CDR2 ANQGSEA. V shed 5 bases, J shed 9 bases, and the junction held 22 bases outside the gene matches. The CDR3 spells CSVREVESSLDTIEQFF. The CDR3 DNA reads as TGCAGCGTTCGGGAGGTTGAAAGTTCCCTCGATACTATTGAGCAGTTCTTC.

This chain uses TRBV9 with TRBJ1-6; unclear D gene. Germline CDR1 SGDLS, CDR2 YYNGEE. V shed 0 bases and J shed 6 bases, with 10 bases lying between them. The CDR3 has 15 amino acids. The CDR3 DNA follows: TGTGCCAGCAGCGTAGAGGGATTGGGTAATTCACCCCTCCACTTT. It specifies CASSVEGLGNSPLHF.

This sequence joins TRBV9 and TRBJ2-2; 8 nucleotides match TRBD1. V shed 3 bases, J shed 6 bases, and the junction held 7 bases outside the gene matches. The CDR3 totals 15 residues. Germline V gene lookup returns CDR1 SGDLS and CDR2 YYNGEE. The CDR3 nucleotides are TGTGCCAGCAGCGCCCAGGGACAGGTGCCCGGGGAGCTGTTTTTT. Amino acids: CASSAQGQVPGELFF.

V usage is TRBV19 and J usage is TRBJ1-4; possible D gene TRBD1, 5 bases. Germline V gives CDR1 LNHDA, CDR2 SQIVND (reference sequence). The CDR3 is 15 residues long. Trimming took 4 bases from V and 5 from J, leaving 14 bases between them. The CDR3 here is CASSTGDRGNEKLFF. The DNA for the CDR3 is TGTGCCAGTAGTACCGGGGACCGAGGAAATGAAAAACTGTTTTTT.

This chain uses TRBV10-2 with TRBJ1-4; a weak D match, TRBD1 (5 bases). The V end was cut by 3 bases, the J end by 10 bases, with 15 bases between. The CDR3 is 14 amino acids. Germline V CDR1 and CDR2: WSHSY, SAAADI. CDR3 sequence (DNA): TGCGCCAGCAGTGAACAGCAGGGCGTAGGAAAACTGTTTTTT. Translated: CASSEQQGVGKLFF.

The V gene is TRBV15, the J gene TRBJ1-4, with a possible D match to TRBD1 (5 bases). The CDR3 is 16 residues long. Trimming shortened V by 0 bases and J by 7 bases, and 15 bases separated the two germline ends. Germline-derived CDR1 and CDR2 are LNHNV and YYDKDF (reference sequence). For the CDR3, the DNA is TGTGCCACCAGCAGAGATCTCGGCAGGGTTGGTGAAAAACTGTTTTTT. Translating gives CATSRDLGRVGEKLFF. The whole variable domain, remainder taken from reference TRBV15 and TRBJ1-4, is DAMVIQNPRYQVTQFGKPVTLSCSQTLNHNVMYWYQQKSSQAPKLLFHYYDKDFNNEADTPDNFQSRRPNTSFCFLDIRSPGLGDTAMYLCATSRDLGRVGEKLFFGSGTQLSVL.

This chain links TRBV15 with TRBJ1-2; D gene uncertain. V was pared by 0 bases and J by 10 bases, with 9 bases between. The CDR3 totals 12 residues. Germline CDR1 is LNHNV and CDR2 is YYDKDF (reference sequence). CDR3 residues: CATSRDRGFYTF. The CDR3 DNA follows: TGTGCCACCAGCAGAGATCGGGGTTTCTACACCTTC.

Only one count was recorded for this clone. The chain combines TRBV30 with TRBJ1-2; D call uncertain. This CDR3 has 14 residues. The V end lost 1 base, the J end lost 3 bases, and 12 bases lay between the germline ends. Germline assignment: CDR1 GTSNPN and CDR2 SVGIG (reference sequence). The CDR3 protein is CAWSGPGSHYGYTF. The CDR3 DNA sequence: TGTGCCTGGAGTGGACCCGGGAGCCACTATGGCTACACCTTC.

The J gene is TRBJ1-3, the V gene TRBV2; D is possibly TRBD1 (5 bases). Germline V gene lookup returns CDR1 SNHLY and CDR2 FYNNEI. Trimming took 10 bases from V and 0 from J, leaving 31 bases between them. CDR3 size: 20 residues. CDR3 coding DNA: TGTGCCACACAACCGGATATAAGGGGTCGACTGATACCCTCTGGAAACACCATATATTTT. As protein: CATQPDIRGRLIPSGNTIYF.

The chain uses TRBV7-9 and TRBJ1-5; 9 positions match TRBD1. J was trimmed by 2 bases and V by 5 bases; bases with no gene match: 1. This CDR3 contains 14 residues. CDR1 and CDR2 (germline): SEHNR, FQNEAQ (reference sequence). CDR3 sequence (DNA): TGTGCCAGCAGCAGGGACAGGGGCAATCAGCCCCAGCATTTT. It yields the protein CASSRDRGNQPQHF.

In this sample, this clone turned up a few times. The chain has TRBV5-1 and TRBJ1-2, with 7 bases aligning to TRBD1. J lost 4 bases, V lost 2 bases, and 11 bases had no gene match. This CDR3 has 16 amino acids. Germline V CDR1 and CDR2: SGHRS, YFSETQ. This CDR3 reads CASSFYTGTALYGYTF. The CDR3, as DNA: TGCGCCAGCAGCTTTTATACCGGGACAGCTCTCTATGGCTACACCTTC.